One and the same sample provided the 13 T cell receptor beta chains below, sequenced in a study of blood T cell repertoires in COVID-19. Data came from immunoSEQ multiplex PCR; TCRdb stores just in-frame clones and leaves some out. The sample has some 200,000 clones, over 80% seen once. The specimen sequenced was peripheral blood. The origin of the receptors is a young woman with COVID-19, enrolled during active disease.

The rearrangement joins TRBV28 to TRBJ2-7; TRBD1 matches 7 bases. The CDR3 is 15 amino acids. Germline values: CDR1 MDHEN, CDR2 SYDVKM. Losses at the gene ends were 7 bases for V and 0 bases for J; bases not matched to a gene: 9. The CDR3: CASTQGGRASYEQYF. The DNA for the CDR3 is TGTGCCAGCACCCAAGGGGGCAGGGCCTCCTACGAGCAGTACTTC.

The chain recombines TRBV20-1 with TRBJ2-1; D is ambiguous. Trimming removed 0 bases from V and 8 bases from J, with 5 bases in between. There are 11 residues in the CDR3. The germline gives CDR1 DFQATT, CDR2 SNEGSKA (reference sequence). The DNA of the CDR3 is TGCAGTGCTAGAGACAGGTATGAGCAGTTCTTC. Translated: CSARDRYEQFF.

The V gene is TRBV28, the J gene TRBJ1-2, with D maybe TRBD1 (5 bases). This CDR3 spans 14 amino acids. The V gene's germline CDR1 is MDHEN and CDR2 SYDVKM. Trimming left V 7 bases short and J 3 bases short, with 15 bases between. The CDR3 nucleotides read TGTGCCAGCAACACGGGGACTACTTACTATGGCTACACCTTC. Translation gives CASNTGTTYYGYTF.

CDR3 loop: CASSFTYEQYF. The CDR3 nucleotides read TGTGCCAGCAGTTTTACCTACGAGCAGTACTTC. V and J are TRBV12-3 or TRBV12-4 and TRBJ2-7, with D unresolved. The V and J ends lost 3 bases and 2 bases respectively, with 2 bases between them. The CDR3 length is 11 residues.

The gene calls are TRBV9 and TRBJ2-1; D perhaps matches TRBD2 (6 bases). This CDR3 contains 11 residues. Trimming pared 5 bases from V and 9 bases from J, leaving 9 bases between. Germline values: CDR1 SGDLS, CDR2 YYNGEE. In DNA, the CDR3 is TGTGCCAGCAGTTACGGGGGTGAGCAGTTCTTC. Its protein product is CASSYGGEQFF.

This clone has a single count. This chain connects TRBV4-3 to TRBJ2-2; 9 nucleotides agree with TRBD1. Looked up from germline, CDR1 is LGHNA and CDR2 is YSLEER. The CDR3 runs 17 residues. The trim removed 3 bases at V and 4 bases at J, leaving 9 bases unmatched. The DNA for the CDR3 is TGCGCCAGCAGCCAGAGGGGGGACAGGGTGGGCACCGGGGAGCTGTTTTTT. Amino acid sequence: CASSQRGDRVGTGELFF.

This clone occurred once. DNA of the CDR3: TGTGCCAGCAGCCTCTCCAGGACTAGCGGAAGGGACGAGCAGTACTTC. Its translation: CASSLSRTSGRDEQYF. This chain links TRBV3-1 (or the pseudogene TRBV3-2) with TRBJ2-7, with 10 bases matching TRBD2. The CDR3 runs 16 residues. The ends lost 4 bases at V and 5 bases at J; junction bases unmatched: 11. Germline-derived CDR1 and CDR2 are LGHDT and YNNKEL (reference sequence).

J is TRBJ1-1 and V is TRBV4-3, with D tentatively TRBD1 (5 bases). Germline lookup yields CDR1 LGHNA and CDR2 YSLEER. The ends were cut back, 0 bases at V and 1 base at J, with 12 bases in the middle. This CDR3 contains 16 residues. The CDR3 region is CASSQDPQGWNTEAFF. CDR3 nucleotides: TGCGCCAGCAGCCAAGACCCCCAGGGTTGGAACACTGAAGCTTTCTTT.

The gene calls are TRBV4-3 and TRBJ1-2, with no clear D. Looked up from germline, CDR1 is LGHNA and CDR2 is YSLEER. V lost 4 bases and J lost 3, with 12 bases in between. The CDR3 totals 14 residues. Here the CDR3 DNA reads TGCGCCAGCAGCCTTACAGAAACCCACTATGGCTACACCTTC. Protein product: CASSLTETHYGYTF.

This clone was observed a single time. The J gene is TRBJ1-1, the V gene TRBV6-5; the D is unclear. V lost 8 bases, J lost 5 bases, and 15 bases lay in between. CDR3 length: 13 residues. Germline lookup yields CDR1 MNHEY and CDR2 SVGAGI. The CDR3 is CASLGRGRTEAFF. DNA for the CDR3: TGTGCCAGCTTGGGTCGGGGTAGGACTGAAGCTTTCTTT.

The chain uses TRBV5-1 and TRBJ2-1; TRBD2 aligns across 10 bases. CDR1 is SGHRS and CDR2 is YFSETQ in the germline V gene. The CDR3 extends over 16 amino acids. V lost 0 bases and J lost 5; bases outside the gene matches: 5. This chain's CDR3 is CASSLDRTSGHNEQFF. In nucleotides, the CDR3 is TGCGCCAGCAGCTTGGATCGGACTAGCGGCCACAATGAGCAGTTCTTC. Looking up the rest from reference TRBV5-1 and TRBJ2-1 gives the full variable domain: KAGVTQTPRYLIKTRGQQVTLSCSPISGHRSVSWYQQTPGQGLQFLFEYFSETQRNKGNFPGRFSGRQFSNSRSEMNVSTLELGDSALYLCASSLDRTSGHNEQFFGPGTRLTVL.

The genes are TRBV9 and TRBJ2-1; 9 nucleotides agree with TRBD2. CDR1 and CDR2 from the germline V gene are SGDLS and YYNGEE. The CDR3 totals 16 residues. The ends lost 3 bases at V and 1 base at J; junction bases unmatched: 5. The CDR3 DNA reads as TGTGCCAGCAGCGCCCAGCGGGAGGCTTCCTACAATGAGCAGTTCTTC. Translated: CASSAQREASYNEQFF.

The chain links TRBV7-2 to TRBJ2-3, with 11 bases matching TRBD2. Germline V gene data show CDR1 as SGHTA and CDR2 as FQGNSA. Unmatched junction bases numbered 8, after V lost 4 bases and J lost 8 bases. The CDR3 is 15 residues long. CDR3 residues: CASSWGLAEWGTQYF. The CDR3 bases are TGTGCCAGCAGCTGGGGACTAGCGGAATGGGGTACGCAGTATTTT.